This TCR beta chain is drawn from a study of CD8 T cells in Susac syndrome. Sequencing of TCR beta was undertaken in CD8+ and CD4+ T cells derived from blood. As controls, healthy donors matched for age and sex were used. FACS was used to enrich TEMRA cells, whereas the CD8+ and CD4+ T cells were obtained by negative isolation. Reverse transcription of about 0.5 to 1 ug RNA was carried out with random hexamers. immunoSEQ multiplex PCR amplified TCR beta CDR3 across 54 Vbeta, 13 Jbeta. TCRdb re-analysed the immunoSEQ multiplex PCR reads in MiXCR, keeping a single row per CDR3 protein. The sample has roughly 200,000 distinct CDR3 sequences, roughly 94% seen once. Trimming left V 5 bases short and J 6 bases short, with 14 bases between. CDR3 size: 13 residues. Germline assignment: CDR1 MNHEY and CDR2 SVGAGI.

The receptor was isolated from a human donor in good health. This chain connects TRBV6-5 to TRBJ2-7; no clear D. The sample comprised CD4+ T cells from PBMCs. The CDR3 coding sequence is TGTGCCAGCAGTCGCCGGGCCGAGAGCGAGCAGTACTTC. It translates to CASSRRAESEQYF.